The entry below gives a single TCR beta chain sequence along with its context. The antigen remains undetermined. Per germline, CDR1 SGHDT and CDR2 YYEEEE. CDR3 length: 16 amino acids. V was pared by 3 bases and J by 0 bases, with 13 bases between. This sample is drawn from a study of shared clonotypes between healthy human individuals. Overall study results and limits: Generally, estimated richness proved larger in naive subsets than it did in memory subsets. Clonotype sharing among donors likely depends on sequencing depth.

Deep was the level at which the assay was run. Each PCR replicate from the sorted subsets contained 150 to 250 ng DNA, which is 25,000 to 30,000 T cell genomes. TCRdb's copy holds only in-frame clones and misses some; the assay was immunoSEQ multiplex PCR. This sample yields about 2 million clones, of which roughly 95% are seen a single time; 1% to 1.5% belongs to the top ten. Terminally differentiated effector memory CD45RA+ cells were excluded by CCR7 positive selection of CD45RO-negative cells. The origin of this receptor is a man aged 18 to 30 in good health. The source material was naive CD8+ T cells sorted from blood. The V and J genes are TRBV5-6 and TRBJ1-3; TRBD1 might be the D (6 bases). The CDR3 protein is CASSWPTGLSGNTIYF. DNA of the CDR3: TGTGCCAGCAGCTGGCCGACAGGCCTCTCTGGAAACACCATATATTTT.